This T cell receptor (beta chain) was captured in a study of T cell responses to AZD1222 COVID-19 vaccine. Germline CDR1 and CDR2: MNHNY and SVGAGI (reference sequence). V lost 8 bases, J lost 5 bases, and 9 bases stayed unmatched. The CDR3 runs 13 residues. Using immunoSEQ multiplex PCR, the repertoire was profiled, and TCRdb retains in-frame clones only, with some absent. The sample includes tens of thousands of clones, 70% to 90% of them seen just once. This sequence joins TRBV6-6 and TRBJ2-7, with 7 bases aligning to TRBD2. The sequencing used peripheral blood, collected on day 0 of AZD1222 vaccination. The clonotype was recovered from an adult in good health. CDR3 residues: CASQLAGVNEQYF. Here the CDR3 DNA reads TGTGCCAGCCAGTTAGCGGGTGTCAACGAGCAGTACTTC.